What follows are 9 T cell receptor beta chains derived from one specimen sequenced in a study of Tregs in tolerant kidney transplant recipients (dated by TCRdb to the late 2010s). Libraries were built with the immunoSEQ multiplex PCR assay. TCRdb stores this immuneACCESS table with in-frame sequences only. Part of the clones is absent; in the studies checked, under half of the shortfall reflects unresolved V genes, and no reason is known for the rest. The sample table holds more than 95,000 clones, of which about 91% were seen once. More than 0.5% of the sample belongs to the ten largest clones. Specimen: CD4+ T cells from blood. The receptors come from a human donor in good health.

In regard to this clone: Sequence at one end of the junction differs from germline and may be a read error. The V and J genes are TRBV5-1 and TRBJ1-1, with D unclear. The V gene's germline CDR1 is SGHRS and CDR2 YFSETQ. This CDR3 comprises 13 residues. The DNA for the CDR3 is TGCGCCAGCAGGGTGGGAAGGAACGCTGAAGCTTTCTTT. As protein: CASRVGRNAEAFF. Using reference TRBV5-1 and TRBJ1-1 for the parts outside the CDR3, the full variable domain is KAGVTQTPRYLIKTRGQQVTLSCSPISGHRSVSWYQQTPGQGLQFLFEYFSETQRNKGNFPGRFSGRQFSNSRSEMNVSTLELGDSALYLCASRVGRNAEAFFGQGTRLTVV.

The CDR3 nucleotides are TGTGCCTGGAGTGTTGAGCTAGCTTACGAGCAGTACTTC. It yields the protein CAWSVELAYEQYF. The chain uses TRBV30 and TRBJ2-7; D is perhaps TRBD2 (5 bases). The CDR3 has 13 residues. The V gene's germline CDR1 is GTSNPN and CDR2 SVGIG (reference sequence). Trimming removed 0 bases from V and 4 bases from J, with 10 bases in between.

The gene calls are TRBV18 and TRBJ2-7, with a tentative D call TRBD2 (5 bases). The CDR3 is made up of 13 amino acids. The germline V gene has CDR1 KGHSH and CDR2 LQKENI. Trimming stripped 1 base from V and 7 bases from J, with 11 bases between. The CDR3 coding sequence is TGTGCCAGCTCACCACTGGGCTCGGGAGAGCAGTACTTC. Protein sequence: CASSPLGSGEQYF.

V and J are TRBV6-1 and TRBJ2-5; D remains unclear. CDR1 is MNHNS and CDR2 is SASEGT in the germline V gene. This CDR3 has 14 residues. V lost 4 bases to trimming and J lost 0 bases, with 9 bases between them. DNA of the CDR3: TGTGCCAGCAGTGGGGATAACAACCAAGAGACCCAGTACTTC. It codes for CASSGDNNQETQYF.

This clone was observed a handful of times. This rearrangement joins TRBV2 to TRBJ2-6, with D hard to call. CDR3 length: 15 amino acids. Looked up from germline, CDR1 is SNHLY and CDR2 is FYNNEI. V was shortened by 6 bases and J by 2 bases, with 11 bases between the two germline ends. In DNA form, the CDR3 reads TGTGCCAGCAGCCTGCTTGGAGCTGGGGCCAACGTCCTGACTTTC. Amino acids: CASSLLGAGANVLTF.

The gene calls are TRBV19 and TRBJ1-5; 7 nucleotides align to TRBD1. In germline, CDR1 is LNHDA, CDR2 SQIVND (reference sequence). This CDR3 has 16 amino acids. The ends lost 3 bases at V and 0 bases at J; junction bases unmatched: 5. The CDR3 DNA reads TGTGCCAGTAGTATGCAGGGACAGTCTAGCAATCAGCCCCAGCATTTT. As protein: CASSMQGQSSNQPQHF.

The V call is TRBV18, the J call TRBJ1-2, with 7 positions matching TRBD1. Germline V gives CDR1 KGHSH, CDR2 LQKENI. J lost 2 bases, V lost 4 bases, and 4 bases had no gene match. CDR3 length equals 14 residues. CDR3 sequence: CASSRGQENYGYTF. For the CDR3, the DNA is TGTGCCAGCTCACGAGGACAGGAGAACTATGGCTACACCTTC. The full variable domain, its missing parts supplied by reference TRBV18 and TRBJ1-2, is NAGVMQNPRHLVRRRGQEARLRCSPMKGHSHVYWYRQLPEEGLKFMVYLQKENIIDESGMPKERFSAEFPKEGPSILRIQQVVRGDSAAYFCASSRGQENYGYTFGSGTRLTVV.

The J gene is TRBJ2-6, the V gene TRBV5-1; 13 bases line up with TRBD2. Unmatched junction bases numbered 3, after V lost 1 base and J lost 2 bases. CDR3 length: 18 amino acids. The V gene's germline CDR1 is SGHRS and CDR2 YFSETQ. The CDR3 region has the DNA TGCGCCAGCAGCTTGACTAGCGGGAGGGCCACTGGGGCCAACGTCCTGACTTTC. It encodes CASSLTSGRATGANVLTF.

This rearrangement joins TRBV6-5 to TRBJ2-7; 12 bases match TRBD2. Looked up from germline, CDR1 is MNHEY and CDR2 is SVGAGI. This CDR3 is built from 15 residues. J lost 2 bases, V lost 6 bases, and 5 bases had no gene match. This chain's CDR3 is CASSRGLAGPYEQYF. The CDR3, as DNA: TGTGCCAGCAGCCGAGGACTAGCGGGGCCCTACGAGCAGTACTTC.